Sequencing of this TCR beta chain was carried out in a study of blood T cell repertoires in COVID-19. This CDR3 is built from 15 residues. CDR1 is SEHNR, CDR2 FQNEAQ, per germline (reference sequence). Trimming took 5 bases from V and 6 from J; bases not matched to a gene: 8. TCRdb's copy holds only in-frame clones and misses some; the assay was immunoSEQ multiplex PCR. The data contain roughly 94,000 clones, approximately 82% of them seen just once; the ten biggest clones take up 25%. The chain recombines TRBV7-9 with TRBJ1-4; 8 bases agree with TRBD1. Sequencing was done on a sample of peripheral blood. This sequence was found in a man between 60 and 75 years old with acute or convalescent COVID-19. This CDR3 is CASSARQGRDEKLFF. The CDR3 DNA follows: TGTGCCAGCAGCGCCAGACAGGGGAGAGATGAAAAACTGTTTTTT.